The rows below give T cell receptor beta chains drawn from one sample of a study of beta chain features in type 1 diabetes. TCRdb's table, derived via immunoSEQ multiplex PCR, lists solely in-frame clones and lacks some. Of tens of thousands of clones listed, roughly 50% are singletons. Input material: stem cell memory CD4+ T cells from blood. The receptors originated from a young woman in good health. The CDR3 runs from the conserved cysteine through the conserved F or W. D genes are given only for firm matches. Clone size is not always given. Where it is, it says once, few, many or a class for expanded clones.

cdr3_nt cdr3_aa v_call d_call clone_size j_call
TGTGCCAGCACTATTTTCCAGGGGGCCGCAGATACGCAGTATTTT CASTIFQGAADTQYF TRBV28 TRBD1 few TRBJ2-3
TGTGCCAGCAGCTTAGTGCAGGGGGCAGGTTCACCCCTCCACTTT CASSLVQGAGSPLHF TRBV7-2 TRBD1 few TRBJ1-6
TGTGCCAGCAGCCAAGCTGGGACAGGGCGAGCCAAAAACATTCAGTACTTC CASSQAGTGRAKNIQYF TRBV4-2 TRBD1 NA TRBJ2-4
TGTGCCAGCTTGGCTAGCGGGGTCCAAGAGACCCAGTACTTC CASLASGVQETQYF TRBV9 TRBD2 NA TRBJ2-5
TGTGCCATCACCTGGGACTCCAACTCCTACGAGCAGTACTTC CAITWDSNSYEQYF TRBV10-3 NA NA TRBJ2-7
TGTGCCAGCAGGCTCACAGGGGGGTGGAACACTGAAGCTTTCTTT CASRLTGGWNTEAFF TRBV28 TRBD1 NA TRBJ1-1
TGTGCCAGCAGCGTAGGGGCTAGCGGGACCTACTACAATGAGCAGTTCTTC CASSVGASGTYYNEQFF TRBV9 TRBD2 NA TRBJ2-1
TGTGCCAGCAGTGACGAGAGCGGGAGGGCCAGGTACGAGCAGTACTTC CASSDESGRARYEQYF TRBV6-1 TRBD2 once TRBJ2-7
TGTGCCCTGGCGGGGGCGGGATCAACCGGGGAGCTGTTTTTT CALAGAGSTGELFF TRBV7-9 NA once TRBJ2-2
TGCGCCAGCAGCTTCCTAGCAGAGAACTACAATGAGCAGTTCTTC CASSFLAENYNEQFF TRBV5-1 NA NA TRBJ2-1
TGCGCCAGCAGCGTACAAGGGACAGTCCGGGGCTACCTCGAGCAGTACTTC CASSVQGTVRGYLEQYF TRBV4-3 TRBD1 NA TRBJ2-7
TGTGCCAGCAGCTTGGCTAGCGGGAGCTCCTACGAGCAGTACTTC CASSLASGSSYEQYF TRBV5-4 TRBD2 NA TRBJ2-7
TGTGCCAGCAGCACCCAATCCGGGACAGGGAACACTGAAGCTTTCTTT CASSTQSGTGNTEAFF TRBV7-3 TRBD1 NA TRBJ1-1
TGTGCCAGCAGCTTAAGGGCAGGGGATATCTACGAGCAGTACTTC CASSLRAGDIYEQYF TRBV7-3 NA NA TRBJ2-7
TGTGCCAGCAGAGGACTAGCGGGAAATGAGCAGTTCTTC CASRGLAGNEQFF TRBV7-2 TRBD2 NA TRBJ2-1
TGTGCCAGCAGGATATCACAGCAGAACACCGGGGAGCTGTTTTTT CASRISQQNTGELFF TRBV7-8 NA few TRBJ2-2
TGTGCCAGCCCGGGAGGGGGAGGGGAACTGGGGCAAGAGACCCAGTACTTC CASPGGGGELGQETQYF TRBV25-1 TRBD2 few TRBJ2-5
TGTGCCAGCAGCTTCTCAGGGCTGGCAACTAATGAAAAGCTGTTTTTT CASSFSGLATNEKLFF TRBV7-9 NA few TRBJ1-4
TGTGCCAGCAGAACCCGGAGCCCCTCAATGCAGACCCAGTACTTC CASRTRSPSMQTQYF TRBV6-1 NA few TRBJ2-5
TGTGCCAGCAGTTCCACACAGGGGGCGGGGGGCTACACCTTC CASSSTQGAGGYTF TRBV6-5 TRBD1 few TRBJ1-2
TGTGCCAGCAGTTTCGCACGGACATCCTACGAGCAGTACTTC CASSFARTSYEQYF TRBV27 NA NA TRBJ2-7
TGCGCCAGCATCTCAGGACAGGGGCAAAGCTCCTACAATGAGCAGTTCTTC CASISGQGQSSYNEQFF TRBV5-1 TRBD1 NA TRBJ2-1
TGTGCCAGCAGCGAAGGGTTGGGGGGAATAACTGAAGCTTTCTTT CASSEGLGGITEAFF TRBV7-2 NA NA TRBJ1-1
TGTGCCAGCAGCCAAGGGGACAATGAGCAGTTCTTC CASSQGDNEQFF TRBV6-6 NA NA TRBJ2-1
TGTGCCAGCAGCGCTAGCGGCGGGAACAATGAGCAGTTCTTC CASSASGGNNEQFF TRBV5-4 TRBD2 few TRBJ2-1
TGTGCCAGCTCACCATATTCAGGGCAATATGGCTACACCTTC CASSPYSGQYGYTF TRBV18 NA few TRBJ1-2
TGTGCCAGCAGCTTGGCGGGAGGCAATCAGCCCCAGCATTTT CASSLAGGNQPQHF TRBV5-4 NA NA TRBJ1-5
TGTGCCAGCAGCGTAGCCCAGGACGCGGGAGGCCCCTACGAGCAGTACTTC CASSVAQDAGGPYEQYF TRBV9 TRBD2 NA TRBJ2-7
TGTGCCAGCTCACCCGACAGGTTGCCTATGAACACTGAAGCTTTCTTT CASSPDRLPMNTEAFF TRBV18 NA NA TRBJ1-1
TGTGCCTGGAGTGCAGGGACAGGGAGCACAGATACGCAGTATTTT CAWSAGTGSTDTQYF TRBV30 TRBD1 NA TRBJ2-3
TGCAGCGTTGAATTAGGGGCATCCGCGAACACCGGGGAGCTGTTTTTT CSVELGASANTGELFF TRBV29-1 NA NA TRBJ2-2
TGTGCCAGCAGTGTGCAAGCTCCCGGAGTCGGGGAGCTGTTTTTT CASSVQAPGVGELFF TRBV9 NA NA TRBJ2-2
TGTGCCAGCCGGAGGGGAGGGTTCGACGGGGAGCTGTTTTTT CASRRGGFDGELFF TRBV9 TRBD2 few TRBJ2-2
TGTGCCAGCAGTGAAATGCGGGAGGGCCTTTATACGCAGTATTTT CASSEMREGLYTQYF TRBV6-1 TRBD2 NA TRBJ2-3
TGCGCCAGCAGCCAAGGACAGGGCAATCAGCCCCAGCATTTT CASSQGQGNQPQHF TRBV5-1 TRBD1 few TRBJ1-5
TGTGCCAGCAGTTACTCAGGCGGGTTGAAGTACGAGCAGTACTTC CASSYSGGLKYEQYF TRBV6-6 NA NA TRBJ2-7
TGTGCCAGCTCACCGGGACTGCCCTCCTACGAGCAGTACTTC CASSPGLPSYEQYF TRBV18 NA few TRBJ2-7
TGTGCCAGCAGCAAACGGGGGACTAGCGAATACAATGAGCAGTTCTTC CASSKRGTSEYNEQFF TRBV7-8 TRBD2 NA TRBJ2-1
TGTGCCAGCAGCTCCCGTAAGCGGGACTACACCGGGGAGCTGTTTTTT CASSSRKRDYTGELFF TRBV7-9 TRBD2 NA TRBJ2-2
TGTGCCAGCTCTCCAGGCAGGGCCGGGAACACTGAAGCTTTCTTT CASSPGRAGNTEAFF TRBV18 NA few TRBJ1-1
TGTGCCAGCTCACCATTTGCCCTCGCCAGGGCGTGGTACGAGCAGTACTTC CASSPFALARAWYEQYF TRBV18 NA NA TRBJ2-7
TGTGCCAGCAGTTACCCATCCCTGACAACGAACACCGGGGAGCTGTTTTTT CASSYPSLTTNTGELFF TRBV28 NA NA TRBJ2-2
TGTGCCAGTAGTAGTCCCTCAGGGGGCGCCGTGAATGAGCAGTTCTTC CASSSPSGGAVNEQFF TRBV19 TRBD1 NA TRBJ2-1
TGTGCCACCAGTCTGATCCGGGACAAAGAATTGGGCTACACCTTC CATSLIRDKELGYTF TRBV15 NA NA TRBJ1-2
TGTGCCAGCAGTTTACGGTTTCTAGCGGGAGCCCCGGCGACTATTGGGGCCAACGTCCTGACTTTC CASSLRFLAGAPATIGANVLTF TRBV27 TRBD2 NA TRBJ2-6
TGCGCCAGCAGCCAAAACCCAGGTGGAAACACCATATATTTT CASSQNPGGNTIYF TRBV4-3 NA NA TRBJ1-3
TGTGCCAGCAGCAAACAGGGGGCCGGTGTAAACATTCAGTACTTC CASSKQGAGVNIQYF TRBV2 TRBD1 NA TRBJ2-4
TGTGCCAGCAGCTTAGCCGCCCAGGGAGGGACTGAAGCTTTCTTT CASSLAAQGGTEAFF TRBV7-2 NA few TRBJ1-1
TGTGCCAGCAGGAGCGGGGTGACCCAGTACTTC CASRSGVTQYF TRBV6-6 TRBD2 NA TRBJ2-5
TGTGCCAGCAGTCGGGGGACTAGCGGGAGGGCCCATGAGCAGTTCTTC CASSRGTSGRAHEQFF TRBV6-7 TRBD2 few TRBJ2-1
TGTGCCAGCAGCTTATATTACACTGGGGCCAACGTCCTGACTTTC CASSLYYTGANVLTF TRBV7-2 NA NA TRBJ2-6
TGTGCCAGCAGCTCCCGGGCCGGGGGTGGTACTGAAGCTTTCTTT CASSSRAGGGTEAFF TRBV7-2 NA few TRBJ1-1
TGTGCCAGTAGTCGGAACACTGAAGCTTTCTTT CASSRNTEAFF TRBV19 NA once TRBJ1-1